This passage covers 19 T cell receptor beta chains from one sample sequenced in a study of blood T cell repertoires in COVID-19. Assay used: immunoSEQ multiplex PCR; TCRdb lists only in-frame clones, some missing. The sample holds under 200,000 clones, 74% seen once. Sequences were obtained from peripheral blood. The receptor set was obtained from a woman older than 75 with acute or convalescent COVID-19.

This chain uses TRBV28 with TRBJ1-1; 8 positions agree with TRBD1. Germline CDR1 reads MDHEN; CDR2 reads SYDVKM. Germline trimming cut 5 bases from V and 3 bases from J; bases unmatched to any gene: 5. The CDR3 consists of 14 residues. The CDR3 DNA reads as TGTGCCAGCAGTAGTCCAGGGGGCGACACTGAAGCTTTCTTT. Protein product: CASSSPGGDTEAFF.

Only a few counts were recorded for this clone. J is TRBJ2-1 and V is TRBV19; 11 nucleotides match TRBD2. Germline CDR1 is LNHDA and CDR2 is SQIVND (reference sequence). After removal of 6 bases from V and 3 bases from J, the junction contained 4 bases not matched to a gene. The CDR3 is 15 residues long. CDR3 residues: CASSKLAGVYNEQFF. The CDR3 bases are TGTGCCAGTAGCAAACTAGCGGGAGTCTACAATGAGCAGTTCTTC.

The rearrangement links TRBV11-2 to TRBJ2-1; D perhaps matches TRBD2 (5 bases). This CDR3 has 14 amino acids. Looked up from germline, CDR1 is SGHAT and CDR2 is FQNNGV. Between the trimmed V and J ends, which lost 1 base and 7 bases, there was a span of 11 bases. Here the CDR3 reads CASSLVLGGNEQFF. The CDR3 nucleotides read TGTGCCAGCAGCTTAGTACTGGGCGGGAATGAGCAGTTCTTC.

The V and J genes are TRBV12-3 or TRBV12-4 and TRBJ2-1; 9 nucleotides match TRBD1. This CDR3 is 13 amino acids long. The trim removed 6 bases at V and 9 bases at J, leaving 6 bases unmatched. CDR3 DNA sequence: TGTGCCAGCAGGGACAGGGGCCATAGTGAGCAGTTCTTC. Protein product: CASRDRGHSEQFF.

The CDR3 sequence: CASSERYNEKLFF. The CDR3 DNA sequence: TGTGCCAGTAGCGAGAGATATAATGAAAAACTGTTTTTT. The gene calls are TRBV19 and TRBJ1-4; unclear D gene. Between the trimmed V and J ends, which lost 6 bases and 4 bases, there was a span of 9 bases. Germline CDR1 is LNHDA and CDR2 is SQIVND (reference sequence). The length of the CDR3 is 13 residues.

The chain employs TRBV19 and TRBJ1-2, with D hard to call. This CDR3 is built from 14 residues. Germline V gene data show CDR1 as LNHDA and CDR2 as SQIVND (reference sequence). Trimming left V 5 bases short and J 4 bases short, with 14 bases between. The chain's CDR3 is CASSFRRIGYGYTF. CDR3 in DNA: TGTGCCAGTAGTTTTAGGAGAATCGGCTATGGCTACACCTTC.

This chain links TRBV11-3 with TRBJ1-1; 9 bases agree with TRBD1. CDR1 and CDR2 from the germline V gene are SGHNT and YENEEA. V lost 1 base and J lost 7; bases outside the gene matches: 4. This CDR3 is built from 14 residues. CDR3 sequence: CASSLGGTGSEAFF. The CDR3 DNA reads as TGTGCCAGCAGCTTAGGGGGGACAGGGAGTGAAGCTTTCTTT.

The rearrangement joins TRBV5-6 to TRBJ2-7, with a weak D call TRBD1 (6 bases). The germline CDR1 and CDR2 sequences are SGHDT and YYEEEE. The V and J ends lost 4 bases and 7 bases respectively, with 15 bases between them. This CDR3 region has 13 residues. This CDR3 is CASSRDTMGEQYF. As DNA, the CDR3 is TGTGCCAGCAGCCGGGACACCATGGGGGAGCAGTACTTC.

This clone was detected only a few times. The rearrangement links TRBV25-1 to TRBJ2-5; D is possibly TRBD1 (5 bases). Germline CDR1 MGHDK, CDR2 SYGVNS. This CDR3 spans 14 amino acids. Trimming took 4 bases from V and 2 from J, leaving 11 bases between them. Here the CDR3 reads CASSAPQGQETQYF. As DNA, the CDR3 is TGTGCCAGCAGTGCTCCTCAGGGTCAAGAGACCCAGTACTTC. Full variable domain (remainder filled in from reference TRBV25-1 and TRBJ2-5): EADIYQTPRYLVIGTGKKITLECSQTMGHDKMYWYQQDPGMELHLIHYSYGVNSTEKGDLSSESTVSRIRTEHFPLTLESARPSHTSQYLCASSAPQGQETQYFGPGTRLLVL.

The genes are TRBV2 and TRBJ1-4; D is perhaps TRBD1 (5 bases). The CDR3 spans 16 residues. CDR1 and CDR2 from the germline V gene are SNHLY and FYNNEI. V shed 8 bases and J shed 8 bases, with 24 bases lying between them. This CDR3 is CASVEANPGDSEKLFF. CDR3 sequence (DNA): TGTGCCAGCGTGGAAGCCAATCCGGGGGATAGCGAAAAACTGTTTTTT.

This clone was observed a few times. This chain connects TRBV7-2 to TRBJ1-4, with no clear D. There are 14 residues in the CDR3. V lost 7 bases and J 6 bases, leaving 15 bases between the germline ends. In germline, CDR1 is SGHTA, CDR2 FQGNSA. The CDR3 region is CASKSGQKYEKLFF. The CDR3 nucleotides are TGTGCCAGCAAAAGCGGTCAGAAGTATGAAAAACTGTTTTTT.

This chain joins TRBV28 and TRBJ2-7; perhaps TRBD2 as D (6 bases). The V end lost 6 bases, the J end lost 0 bases, and 12 bases lay between the germline ends. Per germline, CDR1 MDHEN and CDR2 SYDVKM. This CDR3 is 14 amino acids long. The CDR3 DNA sequence: TGTGCCAGCAGGGGGACTCAGAGCTCCTACGAGCAGTACTTC. Translated, it gives CASRGTQSSYEQYF.

The chain employs TRBV19 and TRBJ2-2, with TRBD1 matching over 8 bases. Trimming removed 7 bases from V and 1 base from J; junction bases left unmatched: 5. Germline V gene sequence: CDR1 LNHDA, CDR2 SQIVND (reference sequence). The CDR3 runs 15 residues. CDR3 region: CASTDRVWNTGELFF. CDR3 DNA sequence: TGTGCCAGTACGGACAGGGTGTGGAACACCGGGGAGCTGTTTTTT.

The chain has TRBV25-1 and TRBJ2-2; D possibly corresponds to TRBD2 (6 bases). The V gene lost 3 bases and the J gene lost 3 bases, with 11 bases spanning the gap. Germline V gene lookup returns CDR1 MGHDK and CDR2 SYGVNS. This CDR3 spans 15 amino acids. CDR3 sequence (DNA): TGTGCCAGCAGTGACTACGGGAGCTACACCGGGGAGCTGTTTTTT. This codes for CASSDYGSYTGELFF. Complete variable domain (other parts from reference TRBV25-1 and TRBJ2-2): EADIYQTPRYLVIGTGKKITLECSQTMGHDKMYWYQQDPGMELHLIHYSYGVNSTEKGDLSSESTVSRIRTEHFPLTLESARPSHTSQYLCASSDYGSYTGELFFGEGSRLTVL.

This clone was counted many times. The genes are TRBV28 and TRBJ2-2; TRBD2 matches 7 bases. CDR3 length equals 14 residues. V trimming: 9 bases; J trimming: 4 bases; junction bases outside the gene matches: 8. Germline V gene sequence: CDR1 MDHEN, CDR2 SYDVKM. The CDR3 reads CASKRGPLTGELFF. CDR3 nucleotides: TGTGCCAGTAAGCGGGGTCCCCTCACCGGGGAGCTGTTTTTT.

The chain joins TRBV5-1 to TRBJ1-2; 10 bases fit TRBD1. The trim removed 0 bases at V and 11 bases at J, leaving 7 bases unmatched. The germline V gene has CDR1 SGHRS and CDR2 YFSETQ. The CDR3 totals 14 residues. CDR3 sequence: CASSLAGTGALYTF. The CDR3 DNA follows: TGCGCCAGCAGCTTGGCCGGGACAGGGGCTTTGTACACCTTC.

The V call is TRBV19, the J call TRBJ1-6, with TRBD1 matching over 8 bases. This CDR3 contains 13 residues. The V segment lost 8 bases and the J segment 8 bases; nucleotides outside the gene matches: 5. Per the germline V gene, CDR1 is LNHDA and CDR2 is SQIVND (reference sequence). CDR3 in DNA: TGTGCCAGTGGAACAGGGGGGGATTCACCCCTCCACTTT. Translated: CASGTGGDSPLHF.

This clone was counted once. The chain links TRBV11-2 to TRBJ2-1; 8 positions match TRBD2. V dropped 1 base and J dropped 0; count of bases not matched to a gene: 2. Germline V lookup: CDR1 SGHAT, CDR2 FQNNGV. The CDR3 covers 16 residues. This CDR3 is CASSLVAGSSYNEQFF. The CDR3 nucleotides are TGTGCCAGCAGCTTAGTAGCGGGGAGCTCCTACAATGAGCAGTTCTTC. Full variable domain (missing parts from reference TRBV11-2 and TRBJ2-1): EAGVAQSPRYKIIEKRQSVAFWCNPISGHATLYWYQQILGQGPKLLIQFQNNGVVDDSQLPKDRFSAERLKGVDSTLKIQPAKLEDSAVYLCASSLVAGSSYNEQFFGPGTRLTVL.

The chain is built from TRBV19 and TRBJ2-1; unclear D gene. The CDR3 has 15 residues. V lost 3 bases to trimming and J lost 2 bases, with 11 bases between them. CDR1 is LNHDA, CDR2 SQIVND, per germline (reference sequence). This CDR3 is CASSMVPNTYNEQFF. The CDR3 DNA sequence: TGTGCCAGTAGTATGGTCCCGAACACCTACAATGAGCAGTTCTTC.